The 7 T cell receptor beta chains below come from one sample, sequenced in a study of blood T cell repertoires in COVID-19. Assay used: immunoSEQ multiplex PCR; TCRdb lists only in-frame clones, some missing. The data contain 100,000 or so clones, around 76% of them seen just once; the ten biggest clones take up 15% to 20%. Specimen: peripheral blood. The receptors shown here come from a man older than 75 with acute or convalescent COVID-19.

The chain links TRBV27 to TRBJ2-7; D ambiguous. Deletions cut 5 bases from V and 0 bases from J, with 8 bases between. Germline-derived CDR1 and CDR2 are MNHEY and SMNVEV (reference sequence). CDR3 length: 13 residues. The CDR3 loop reads CASSLYSSYEQYF. CDR3 DNA: TGTGCCAGCAGTCTCTATAGCTCCTACGAGCAGTACTTC.

V is TRBV13 and J is TRBJ2-7; TRBD2 aligns across 9 bases. Germline values: CDR1 PRHDT, CDR2 FYEKMQ (reference sequence). The ends lost 5 bases at V and 3 bases at J; junction bases unmatched: 8. The CDR3 has 15 amino acids. CDR3 DNA: TGTGCCAGCAGCCCCCAGCGGGAGGCTCTCTACGAGCAGTACTTC. This translates into CASSPQREALYEQYF.

The chain combines TRBV7-9 with TRBJ1-4; 7 bases map to TRBD1. CDR3 length: 15 amino acids. The trim removed 5 bases at V and 8 bases at J, leaving 11 bases unmatched. CDR1 SEHNR and CDR2 FQNEAQ come from the germline V gene (reference sequence). Here the CDR3 DNA reads TGTGCCAGCAGCCCCCCGGGACAGCTGGGCGAAAAACTGTTTTTT. As protein: CASSPPGQLGEKLFF.

The gene calls are TRBV2 and TRBJ1-2; D remains ambiguous. V was shortened by 2 bases and J by 4 bases, with 8 bases between the two germline ends. There are 13 residues in the CDR3. CDR1 is SNHLY, CDR2 FYNNEI, per germline. CDR3 sequence: CASSEFMSYGYTF. The DNA of the CDR3 is TGTGCCAGCAGTGAATTTATGAGCTATGGCTACACCTTC.

This clone is categorized as medium-sized (0.01 to 0.1%). The same CDR3 can be traced to other DNA sequences in this sample. The chain recombines TRBV19 with TRBJ1-5; 7 nucleotides agree with TRBD1. Looked up from germline, CDR1 is LNHDA and CDR2 is SQIVND (reference sequence). The J segment lost 7 bases and the V segment lost 4 bases, leaving 7 bases of the junction unmatched. This CDR3 is built from 14 residues. CDR3 coding DNA: TGTGCCAGTAGTAGACAGGGCCTAGGGCAGCCCCAGCATTTT. Residues: CASSRQGLGQPQHF.

CDR3 bases: TGCGCCAGCAGTTCAGCCGGGACAGGGGGCGACGAAGCTTTCTTT. Amino acids: CASSSAGTGGDEAFF. V gene TRBV5-1 combines with J gene TRBJ1-1; the match to TRBD1 covers 12 bases. V was pared by 5 bases and J by 8 bases, with 10 bases of the junction left unmatched. This CDR3 is built from 15 residues. Germline V gene sequence: CDR1 SGHRS, CDR2 YFSETQ. Using reference TRBV5-1 and TRBJ1-1 for the parts outside the CDR3, the full variable domain is KAGVTQTPRYLIKTRGQQVTLSCSPISGHRSVSWYQQTPGQGLQFLFEYFSETQRNKGNFPGRFSGRQFSNSRSEMNVSTLELGDSALYLCASSSAGTGGDEAFFGQGTRLTVV.

Concerning this clone itself: The same CDR3 arises from other DNA sequences in this sample as well. The CDR3 loop reads CASSLGLAGGQETQYF. The CDR3 DNA is TGTGCCAGCAGTTTAGGGCTAGCGGGGGGGCAAGAGACCCAGTACTTC. J is TRBJ2-5 and V is TRBV28; 12 bases line up with TRBD2. The J segment lost 2 bases and the V segment lost 2 bases, leaving 3 bases of the junction unmatched. The germline V gene encodes CDR1 MDHEN and CDR2 SYDVKM. The CDR3 is 16 residues long.